This T cell receptor beta chain emerged from a study of neurological immune-mediated disorders. Stored at -80 C, 2 million PBMCs were the source of the unsorted libraries. Study-level results: HTLV-1-associated myelopathy had the most TCR clonal expansion, while multiple sclerosis had the least, a level that fell below healthy controls. Because no CDR3 amino acid sequences were shared across subjects by expanded clones, private repertoires were suggested in all groups.

The CDR3 consists of 13 residues. The ends were cut back, 3 bases at V and 2 bases at J, with 10 bases in the middle. Germline V lookup: CDR1 DFQATT, CDR2 SNEGSKA (reference sequence). This clonotype came up many times. Its matching antigen is unknown. Synthesis of cDNA was carried out by template-switch 5'RACE. The reaction used 10-nucleotide random UMIs. TCRdb independently ran MiXCR on the 5' RACE reads; one entry per CDR3 protein. The sample contains 35,000 or so distinct CDR3 sequences, 10% of which appear only once. The V call is TRBV20-1, the J call TRBJ1-2, with D perhaps matching TRBD1 (6 bases). The material sequenced was PBMCs. This receptor was identified in a woman in her thirties with HTLV-1-associated myelopathy (HAM/TSP). CDR3 sequence reads: CSASGTPNYGYTF. The CDR3 nucleotides are TGCAGTGCTAGTGGGACACCAAACTATGGCTACACCTTC.